Sequencing of this T cell receptor beta chain was carried out in a study of technical replicates of blood from a few donors. Assay used: immunoSEQ multiplex PCR; TCRdb lists only in-frame clones, some missing. The data show around 80,000 clones, 95% to 98% seen once. The germline CDR1 and CDR2 sequences are MNHNY and SVGAGI (reference sequence). The CDR3 runs to 14 residues. V lost 2 bases and J lost 3, with 8 bases in between. This TCR was recovered from a human donor in good health. The chain employs TRBV6-6 and TRBJ2-4; D remains ambiguous. The sequenced sample was T cells isolated from PBMCs. The CDR3: CASSYGQSKNIQYF. The CDR3 nucleotides read TGTGCCAGCAGTTACGGGCAAAGCAAAAACATTCAGTACTTC.